The next 18 T cell receptor beta chains were all read from a single sample in a study of glioma-infiltrating T cells. Amplification of TCR alpha and beta CDR3 regions from RNA used iRepertoire nested multiplex PCR. TCRdb called the multiplex PCR reads again in MiXCR, with one record for every CDR3 protein. Altogether more than 350,000 distinct CDR3 sequences are present, more than 35% being singletons, with the ten largest covering 12%. Sequencing used glioma tissue, nonneoplastic brain tissue, or PBMCs (not recorded which). These receptor sequences come from a human donor with low-grade glioma or glioblastoma, undergoing nonglioma brain surgery, or in good health (not recorded which).

This clonotype has just a few counts. The genes are TRBV20-1 and TRBJ2-3, with TRBD2 identical over 9 bases. CDR3 length: 18 amino acids. V dropped 6 bases and J dropped 0; count of bases not matched to a gene: 16. In germline, CDR1 is DFQATT, CDR2 SNEGSKA (reference sequence). The CDR3 DNA sequence: TGCAGTGCGTTATTGGGGGCGGGAGGGAGCCTTAGCACAGATACGCAGTATTTT. Its protein is CSALLGAGGSLSTDTQYF.

This chain uses TRBV20-1 with TRBJ1-6; perhaps TRBD1 as D (6 bases). Trimming took 6 bases from V and 7 from J, leaving 13 bases between them. The CDR3 loop spans 13 amino acids. Germline CDR1 and CDR2: DFQATT and SNEGSKA (reference sequence). This CDR3 is CSADRSPNSPLHF. The CDR3 coding sequence is TGCAGTGCCGACAGGAGTCCGAATTCACCCCTCCACTTT.

Ten or more counts support this clonotype. The chain joins TRBV28 to TRBJ2-7; 14 nucleotides match TRBD2. With V trimmed by 6 bases and J by 3 bases, 7 bases remained unmatched. Germline CDR1 MDHEN, CDR2 SYDVKM. The CDR3 is made up of 16 amino acids. The CDR3 protein is CASRPGLAGVSYEQYF. As DNA, the CDR3 is TGTGCCAGCAGACCGGGACTAGCGGGAGTTAGCTACGAGCAGTACTTC.

This clonotype was counted between two and nine times. The chain joins TRBV4-1 to TRBJ1-2, with 9 bases lining up with TRBD1. Germline V CDR1 and CDR2: MGHRA, YSYEKL. After removal of 4 bases from V and 3 bases from J, the junction contained 6 bases not matched to a gene. The CDR3 has 15 residues. In DNA, the CDR3 is TGCGCCAGCAGCCGACAGGGGGTGGCGGACTATGGCTACACCTTC. The encoded protein is CASSRQGVADYGYTF.

Note on this clonotype: Germline and junction disagree at one end, which may indicate a read error. The chain carries TRBV20-1 and TRBJ2-5; D gene unclear. The CDR3 is made up of 12 amino acids. CDR1 and CDR2 from the germline V gene are DFQATT and SNEGSKA (reference sequence). The CDR3, as DNA: TGCGGTGCCTCCTCTCCCGAAGGGACCCAGTACTTC. This encodes CGASSPEGTQYF.

The genes are TRBV27 and TRBJ2-7, with 7 bases identical to TRBD2. Germline CDR1 reads MNHEY; CDR2 reads SMNVEV (reference sequence). The CDR3 spans 16 residues. The V segment lost 5 bases and the J segment 0 bases; nucleotides outside the gene matches: 10. The DNA of the CDR3 is TGTGCCAGCAGTACGCGCGGGAGAGAGCTCTCCTACGAGCAGTACTTC. It specifies CASSTRGRELSYEQYF.

Regarding this clonotype: With a much larger clone just one base away, this may be a read error. In DNA form, the CDR3 reads TGTGCCAGCAGTCCAAAGGCAGGTTATTGCTACACCTTC. It specifies CASSPKAGYCYTF. The J gene is TRBJ1-2, the V gene TRBV27; D is undetermined. The V end was cut by 5 bases, the J end by 9 bases, with 16 bases between. Germline V gene lookup returns CDR1 MNHEY and CDR2 SMNVEV (reference sequence). The CDR3 contains 13 residues.

As to this clonotype: A much larger clone lies one base from this, so it may be a read error. The chain couples TRBV15 to TRBJ2-1; 13 bases align to TRBD2. The CDR3 is 15 amino acids. Germline V CDR1 and CDR2: LNHNV, YYDKDF (reference sequence). CDR3 protein: CDSTSGTSGNNEQFF. CDR3 bases: TGTGACAGCACCTCCGGGACTAGCGGGAACAATGAGCAGTTCTTC. Filled out from reference TRBV15 and TRBJ2-1, the complete variable domain reads DAMVIQNPRYQVTQFGKPVTLSCSQTLNHNVMYWYQQKSSQAPKLLFHYYDKDFNNEADTPDNFQSRRPNTSFCFLDIRSPGLGDTAMYLCDSTSGTSGNNEQFFGPGTRLTVL.

A few counts support this clonotype. This chain uses TRBV29-1 with TRBJ1-2; TRBD1 aligns across 8 bases. The CDR3 has 11 residues. Germline loops: CDR1 SQVTM, CDR2 ANQGSEA. The junction had 3 bases not matched to a gene; V was cut back by 7 bases and J by 5 bases. In DNA, the CDR3 is TGCAGCGCCCGGACAGGGTATGGCTACACCTTC. It translates to CSARTGYGYTF.

The V gene is TRBV7-2, the J gene TRBJ2-1; D remains ambiguous. The V gene lost 2 bases and the J gene lost 0 bases, with 11 bases spanning the gap. The CDR3 runs 16 residues. CDR1 SGHTA and CDR2 FQGNSA come from the germline V gene. CDR3 sequence (DNA): TGTGCCAGCAGCTTAACGGTACTCCACTCCTACAATGAGCAGTTCTTC. The encoded protein is CASSLTVLHSYNEQFF.

The chain carries TRBV28 and TRBJ2-5; TRBD2 agrees at 15 bases. Germline CDR1 is MDHEN and CDR2 is SYDVKM. The CDR3 has 19 amino acids. The V segment lost 5 bases and the J segment 6 bases; nucleotides outside the gene matches: 16. The CDR3 region is CASSRRGLAGGNQGKTQYF. Here the CDR3 DNA reads TGTGCCAGCAGTCGTCGAGGACTAGCGGGAGGGAACCAGGGGAAGACCCAGTACTTC.

This clonotype was seen once. V and J are TRBV29-1 and TRBJ2-7; 8 bases line up with TRBD1. Losses at the gene ends were 6 bases for V and 2 bases for J; bases not matched to a gene: 6. There are 13 residues in the CDR3. Germline V gene data show CDR1 as SQVTM and CDR2 as ANQGSEA. The CDR3 DNA reads as TGCAGCGTGGGACAGGCCCCGACCTACGAGCAGTACTTC. Encoded protein: CSVGQAPTYEQYF.

This clonotype was detected only a few times. This sequence joins TRBV28 and TRBJ2-7, with 7 bases identical to TRBD1. CDR1 is MDHEN, CDR2 SYDVKM, per germline. The CDR3 length is 14 residues. The V and J ends lost 5 bases and 5 bases, in that order; junction bases with no gene match: 9. CDR3 in DNA: TGTGCCAGCAGTACTACACAAGGGGGCCACGAGCAGTACTTC. Protein sequence: CASSTTQGGHEQYF.

This clonotype was recorded a few times. This chain uses TRBV29-1 with TRBJ1-1, with D perhaps TRBD1 (5 bases). Germline V lookup: CDR1 SQVTM, CDR2 ANQGSEA. The V and J ends lost 3 bases and 10 bases respectively, with 21 bases between them. CDR3 length: 14 amino acids. Written as DNA, the CDR3 is TGCAGCGTTGATACCCGTGGGGGGAACCTGAGAGCTTTCTTT. As protein: CSVDTRGGNLRAFF. Based on the CDR3 plus reference TRBV29-1 and TRBJ1-1, the full variable domain is SAVISQKPSRDICQRGTSLTIQCQVDSQVTMMFWYRQQPGQSLTLIATANQGSEATYESGFVIDKFPISRPNLTFSTLTVSNMSPEDSSIYLCSVDTRGGNLRAFFGQGTRLTVV.

This chain joins TRBV7-2 and TRBJ2-5; 12 bases agree with TRBD2. The J segment lost 5 bases and the V segment lost 3 bases, leaving 13 bases of the junction unmatched. Germline CDR1 and CDR2: SGHTA and FQGNSA. The CDR3 spans 18 residues. CDR3 amino acids: CASSFSTSGRIGAETQYF. In DNA form, the CDR3 reads TGTGCCAGCAGCTTCTCCACTAGCGGGAGGATTGGTGCGGAGACCCAGTACTTC.

In this sample, this clonotype turned up many times. V and J are TRBV20-1 and TRBJ2-3; 8 nucleotides line up with TRBD2. The CDR3 runs 14 residues. The V gene's germline CDR1 is DFQATT and CDR2 SNEGSKA (reference sequence). The J segment lost 3 bases and the V segment lost 5 bases, leaving 7 bases of the junction unmatched. In DNA, the CDR3 is TGCAGTGCTCAAGCGGGAGTGGGAACAGATACGCAGTATTTT. Amino acid sequence: CSAQAGVGTDTQYF.

J is TRBJ1-4 and V is TRBV6-2 or TRBV6-3, with D maybe TRBD1 (6 bases). V lost 10 bases to trimming and J lost 4 bases, with 13 bases between them. The CDR3 extends over 13 amino acids. The germline CDR1 and CDR2 sequences are MNHEY and SVGEGT. The CDR3 nucleotides are TGTGCCACCTCCGGACAGAGTAATGAAAAACTGTTTTTT. It codes for CATSGQSNEKLFF.

The CDR3 bases are TGTGCCAGCGGGACTAGCGGACTAGGGGAGCAGTTCTTC. The encoded protein is CASGTSGLGEQFF. V is TRBV24-1 and J is TRBJ2-1, with 11 bases identical to TRBD2. The CDR3 consists of 13 residues. CDR1 is KGHDR, CDR2 SFDVKD, per germline. Trimming took 11 bases from V and 10 from J; bases not matched to a gene: 9.